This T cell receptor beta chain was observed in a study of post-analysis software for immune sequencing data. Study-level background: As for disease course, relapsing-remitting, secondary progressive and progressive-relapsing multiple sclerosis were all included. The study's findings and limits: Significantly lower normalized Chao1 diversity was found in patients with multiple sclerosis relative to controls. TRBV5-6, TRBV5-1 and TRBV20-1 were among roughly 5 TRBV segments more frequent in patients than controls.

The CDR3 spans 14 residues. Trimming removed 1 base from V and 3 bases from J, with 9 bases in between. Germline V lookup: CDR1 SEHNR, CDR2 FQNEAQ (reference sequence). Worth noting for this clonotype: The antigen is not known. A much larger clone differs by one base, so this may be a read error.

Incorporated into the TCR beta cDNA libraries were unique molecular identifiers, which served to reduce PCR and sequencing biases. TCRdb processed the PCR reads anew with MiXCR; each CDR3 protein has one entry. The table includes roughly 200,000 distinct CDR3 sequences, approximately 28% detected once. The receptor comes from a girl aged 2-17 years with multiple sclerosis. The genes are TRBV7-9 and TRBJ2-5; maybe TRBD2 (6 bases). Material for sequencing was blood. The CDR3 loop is CASSLVAGKETQYF. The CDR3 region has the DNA TGTGCCAGCAGCTTAGTCGCGGGAAAAGAGACCCAGTACTTC.